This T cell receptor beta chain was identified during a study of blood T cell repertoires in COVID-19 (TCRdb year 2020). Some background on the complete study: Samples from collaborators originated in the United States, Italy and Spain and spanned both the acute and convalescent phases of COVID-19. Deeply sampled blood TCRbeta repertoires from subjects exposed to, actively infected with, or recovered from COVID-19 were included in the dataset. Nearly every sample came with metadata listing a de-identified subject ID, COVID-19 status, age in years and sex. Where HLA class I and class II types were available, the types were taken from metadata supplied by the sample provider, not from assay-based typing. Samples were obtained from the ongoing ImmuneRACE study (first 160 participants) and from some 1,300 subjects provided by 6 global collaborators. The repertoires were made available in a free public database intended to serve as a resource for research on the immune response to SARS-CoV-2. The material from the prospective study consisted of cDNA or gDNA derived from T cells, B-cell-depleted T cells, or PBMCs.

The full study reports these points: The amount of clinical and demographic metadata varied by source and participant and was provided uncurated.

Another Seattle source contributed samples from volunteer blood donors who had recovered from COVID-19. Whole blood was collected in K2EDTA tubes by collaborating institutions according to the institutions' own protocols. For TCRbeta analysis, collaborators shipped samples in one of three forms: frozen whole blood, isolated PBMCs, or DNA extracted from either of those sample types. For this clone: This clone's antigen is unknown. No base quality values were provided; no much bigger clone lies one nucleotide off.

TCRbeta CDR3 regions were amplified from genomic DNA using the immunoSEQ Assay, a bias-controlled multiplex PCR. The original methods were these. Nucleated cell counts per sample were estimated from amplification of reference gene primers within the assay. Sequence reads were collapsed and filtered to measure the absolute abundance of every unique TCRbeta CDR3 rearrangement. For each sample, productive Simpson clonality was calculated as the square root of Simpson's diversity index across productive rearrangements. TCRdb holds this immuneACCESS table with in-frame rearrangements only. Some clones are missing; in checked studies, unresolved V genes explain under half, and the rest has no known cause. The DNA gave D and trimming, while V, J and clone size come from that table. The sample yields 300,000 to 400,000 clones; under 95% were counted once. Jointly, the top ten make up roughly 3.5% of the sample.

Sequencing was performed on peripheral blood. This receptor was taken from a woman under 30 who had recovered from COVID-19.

CDR3 sequence: CASSLTGTNEKLFF. The base sequence is TGCGCCAGCAGCCTGACAGGGACTAATGAAAAACTGTTTTTT. The chain was built from TRBV4-1 and TRBJ1-4; 7 nucleotides in the junction match TRBD1. Taken from cysteine to phenylalanine, the CDR3 has 14 residues. This entry keeps only the CDR3 DNA: 42 bases, framed from base 1. From the germline V gene, CDR1 is MGHRA and CDR2 is YSYEKL. V trim: 4 bases; J trim: 2 bases; unmatched bases: 1.